This TCR beta chain appears in the sequencing data of a study of T cells in Graves' hyperthyroidism and ophthalmopathy. Study conclusions and caveats: Most thyroid clonotypes with frequency above 0.001 were detected in blood.

In making diagnoses, clinical symptoms, serum thyroxine and TRAb, thyroid ultrasound and orbital computed tomography were all used. Amplification of TCR beta CDR3 regions used RNA as the template. A set of HTBI primers served as the primers for a first-round RT-PCR of the TCR CDR3. TCRdb redid the calling of the multiplex PCR reads with MiXCR, one entry per CDR3 protein. The data contain 27,000 or so distinct CDR3 sequences, over 35% of them singletons. This clonotype was counted at least ten times. Its matching antigen is unknown. Sequencing used blood. This TCR was recovered from a woman in her 30s with Graves' hyperthyroidism.

The CDR3 DNA follows: TGTGCCAGCCAACAGCCTACAACAGGGGTTTTAAAGGTGGACACCGGGGAGCTGTTTTTT. It yields the protein CASQQPTTGVLKVDTGELFF. This chain uses TRBV7-9 with TRBJ2-2; 7 bases are a match to TRBD1. V lost 8 bases and J lost 3; bases outside the gene matches: 24. This CDR3 has 20 amino acids. Germline V gene sequence: CDR1 SEHNR, CDR2 FQNEAQ (reference sequence).